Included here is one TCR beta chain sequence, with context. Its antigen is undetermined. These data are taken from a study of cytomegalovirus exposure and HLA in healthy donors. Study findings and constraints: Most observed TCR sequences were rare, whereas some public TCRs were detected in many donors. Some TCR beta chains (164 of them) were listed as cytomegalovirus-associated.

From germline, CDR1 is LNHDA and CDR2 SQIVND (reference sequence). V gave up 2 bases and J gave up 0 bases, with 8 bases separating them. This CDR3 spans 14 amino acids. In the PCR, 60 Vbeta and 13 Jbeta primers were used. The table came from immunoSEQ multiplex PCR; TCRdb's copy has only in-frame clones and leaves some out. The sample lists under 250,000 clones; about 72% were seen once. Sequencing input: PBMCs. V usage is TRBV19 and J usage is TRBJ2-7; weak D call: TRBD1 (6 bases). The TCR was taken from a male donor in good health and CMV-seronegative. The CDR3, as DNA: TGTGCCAGTAGTATACAGGACAGCTCCTACGAGCAGTACTTC. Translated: CASSIQDSSYEQYF.